This TCR beta chain was sequenced in a study of cytomegalovirus exposure and HLA in healthy donors. Study-level background: Sequencing of about 179 million T cells in an earlier analysis found around 110 million unique TCR beta sequences. Study-level points and caveats: What a later analysis showed was that several of the most significant clusters appeared linked to common viral pathogens. Using a false discovery rate of 0.05, a later analysis showed that around 16,000 TCR beta sequences were associated with HLA alleles.

The PCR had 60 Vbeta and 13 Jbeta primers. Repertoires were generated with immunoSEQ multiplex PCR, while TCRdb's copy carries only in-frame clones and drops some. The sample lists about 150,000 clones; nearly 70% were seen once. The CDR3 sequence is 13 residues long. Trimming shortened V by 0 bases and J by 5 bases, and 6 bases separated the two germline ends. Germline V gene data show CDR1 as SGHRS and CDR2 as YFSETQ. Notes on this clone: Its antigen is as yet unknown.

The specimen was PBMCs. This receptor was taken from a man younger than 40 in good health and CMV-seropositive. The V gene is TRBV5-1, the J gene TRBJ2-1, with D perhaps TRBD2 (5 bases). The CDR3: CASSLVGDNEQFF. The CDR3 DNA is TGCGCCAGCAGCTTGGTCGGGGACAATGAGCAGTTCTTC.